This T cell receptor beta chain was obtained from a study of blood T cell repertoires in COVID-19. Sequencing was performed with immunoSEQ multiplex PCR; in TCRdb, only in-frame clones are kept and a portion is missing. There are 250,000 to 300,000 clones in the sample; around 90% occur only once, and 2% to 2.5% lies in the top ten. Trimming took 1 base from V and 2 from J; bases not matched to a gene: 0. Germline CDR1 reads LGHNA; CDR2 reads YSLEER. The CDR3 spans 15 residues. The V gene is TRBV4-3, the J gene TRBJ1-3, with 9 positions matching TRBD1. This TCR was recovered from a woman between 50 and 59 years old who had recovered from COVID-19. Sequenced: peripheral blood. CDR3 amino acids: CASSQGQGAGNTIYF. The CDR3 nucleotides read TGCGCCAGCAGCCAAGGACAGGGGGCTGGAAACACCATATATTTT.